This T cell receptor beta chain was profiled in a study of blood T cell repertoires in COVID-19. Clones were read by immunoSEQ multiplex PCR, and TCRdb kept only the in-frame ones, dropping some. The data hold more than 200,000 clones, with roughly 80% observed a single time. V was clipped by 0 bases and J by 7 bases, with 9 bases between them. Per germline, CDR1 MNHEY and CDR2 SVGEGT. This CDR3 is 13 amino acids long. The V gene is TRBV6-2 or TRBV6-3, the J gene TRBJ1-2; D not certain. This sequence was found in a man aged 60-69 years with acute or convalescent COVID-19. Sequenced input: peripheral blood. This CDR3 is CASSYSRSPGYTF. The CDR3, as DNA: TGTGCCAGCAGTTACTCGCGTTCGCCTGGCTACACCTTC.